This is a list of T cell receptor beta chains from one sample in a study of Graves' ophthalmopathy and Graves' hyperthyroidism. TCRdb fed the multiplex PCR reads into MiXCR, producing one record per CDR3 protein. Here the sample spans roughly 230,000 distinct CDR3 sequences, 20% to 25% being singletons. The sample consisted of peripheral blood. The receptors originated from a woman between 45 and 60 years old with Graves' ophthalmopathy. Each CDR3 is given with its conserved first and last residue. Fields, in order: D gene, J gene, V gene, CDR3 length, clone size, CDR3 DNA, CDR3 protein. A D gene is named only where the DNA matches it firmly. Rows give clone size only sometimes, using once, few, many, or a class for an expanded clone.

>-|TRBJ1-1|TRBV28|13|many
TGTGCCAGCAGTTTTAACCGGGACGATTGGGCTTTCTTT
CASSFNRDDWAFF
>-|TRBJ1-2|TRBV28|15|many
TGTGCCAGCAGTTTCGCCGGCGCCCTGATTAATGGCTACACCTTC
CASSFAGALINGYTF
>TRBD1|TRBJ1-5|TRBV6-1|14|-
TGTGCCAGCAATCCGACAGGGGTCAATCAGCCCCAGCATTTT
CASNPTGVNQPQHF
>-|TRBJ2-2|TRBV12-3/TRBV12-4|13|-
TGTGCCAGCAGAGCCGTGAGAGTCGGGGAGCTGTTTTTT
CASRAVRVGELFF
>TRBD1|TRBJ2-2|TRBV19|14|-
TGTGCCAGTAGGGGGACAGCTCCCGGCGGGGAGCTGTTTTTT
CASRGTAPGGELFF
>TRBD1|TRBJ1-5|TRBV12-3/TRBV12-4|15|many
TGTGCCAGCAGCTCGGGACAGGGAAACAATCAGCCCCAGCATTTT
CASSSGQGNNQPQHF
>TRBD1|TRBJ1-5|TRBV11-2|16|-
TGTGCCAGCAGCTCAAGACAGGGAATCAGCAATCAGCCCCAGCATTTT
CASSSRQGISNQPQHF
>-|TRBJ1-1|TRBV12-3/TRBV12-4|13|many
TGTGCCAGCAGTTCCCGAGAGAACACTGAAGCTTTCTTT
CASSSRENTEAFF
>TRBD2|TRBJ2-3|TRBV7-9|15|many
TGTGCCAGCAGCTTATGGGAGGGTGCGGCGGATACGCAGTATTTT
CASSLWEGAADTQYF
>TRBD1|TRBJ1-1|TRBV27|15|many
TGTGCCAGCCAAAGCGACAGGGAGTTGAACACTGAAGCTTTCTTT
CASQSDRELNTEAFF
>-|TRBJ2-5|TRBV20-1|15|many
TGCAGTGCTAGTCACTGGACGGAGTACCAAGAGACCCAGTACTTC
CSASHWTEYQETQYF
>-|TRBJ2-3|TRBV29-1|14|many
TGCAGCGTTGTGCGGTCCAGGGGCACAGATACGCAGTATTTT
CSVVRSRGTDTQYF
>-|TRBJ2-1|TRBV6-4|15|many
TGTGCCAGCGGACGTTTCGGGGGCACCTACAATGAGCAGTTCTTC
CASGRFGGTYNEQFF
>-|TRBJ2-6|TRBV7-8|13|many
TGTGCCGGAAGGGGCTCTGGGGCCAACGTCCTGACTTTC
CAGRGSGANVLTF
>-|TRBJ2-7|TRBV12-3/TRBV12-4|14|-
TGTGCCAGCAGGCGTTCGGGACACTCCTACGAGCAGTACTTC
CASRRSGHSYEQYF
>-|TRBJ2-3|TRBV6-1|13|-
TGTGCCAGCAGGCTCCCCGGGATGGGTACGCAGTATTTT
CASRLPGMGTQYF
>TRBD1|TRBJ1-5|TRBV24-1|14|-
TGTGCCTGGAGTGTTGGGACAGGCAATCAGCCCCAGCATTTT
CAWSVGTGNQPQHF
>TRBD1|TRBJ1-5|TRBV6-5|17|many
TGTGCCAGCAGTTACGGCAGCCAGACAGGGAGCAATCAGCCCCAGCATTTT
CASSYGSQTGSNQPQHF
>-|TRBJ2-6|TRBV4-1|16|few
TGCGCCAGCAGCCAGGAACAGGCTCCTGGGGCCAACGTCCTGACTTTC
CASSQEQAPGANVLTF
>-|TRBJ2-5|TRBV2|10|many
TGTGCCAGCAGCCAAGAGACCCAGTACTTC
CASSQETQYF
>-|TRBJ2-5|TRBV12-3/TRBV12-4|13|many
TGTGCCAGCAGTTTTTTAAACCAAGAGACCCAGTACTTC
CASSFLNQETQYF
>-|TRBJ1-1|TRBV19|12|many
TGTGCCAGTAGTATGGGGACTCTTGAAGCTTTCTTT
CASSMGTLEAFF
>-|TRBJ1-3|TRBV29-1|17|many
TGCAGCGTTGAAGAGGCCCCGGCGCCCTCGAGAGGAAACACCATATATTTT
CSVEEAPAPSRGNTIYF
>TRBD1|TRBJ1-6|TRBV6-1|17|many
TGTGCCAGCAGTGATGGACAGGGGGTCCGCCTTTCTTCACCCCTCCACTTT
CASSDGQGVRLSSPLHF
>-|TRBJ2-7|TRBV7-2|15|many
TGTGCCAGCAGCTTAACGGTGGTGTCAGGGCCCGAGCAGTACTTC
CASSLTVVSGPEQYF
>-|TRBJ2-4|TRBV29-1|11|-
TGCAGCGCGAGGGTCGTAGGCATTCAGTACTTC
CSARVVGIQYF
>-|TRBJ1-1|TRBV28|17|-
TGTGCCAGCAGTCCGCCGAGTGGTGGGAGCTGGAACACTGAAGCTTTCTTT
CASSPPSGGSWNTEAFF
>TRBD1|TRBJ2-2|TRBV6-2/TRBV6-3|15|-
TGTGCCAGCAGCACCGGACAGGGAAACACCGGGGAGCTGTTTTTT
CASSTGQGNTGELFF
>-|TRBJ1-1|TRBV30|13|many
TGTGCCTGGACTACAGGGCTACGGACTGAAGCTTTCTTT
CAWTTGLRTEAFF
>-|TRBJ2-5|TRBV4-1|12|-
TGCGCCAGCAGCCAAGTGTTCGGGGTTCCGTACTTC
CASSQVFGVPYF
>TRBD2|TRBJ2-7|TRBV3-1|17|many
TGTGCCAGCAGCCAAGAGAAACTAGCGGGAGTCAGCTACGAGCAGTACTTC
CASSQEKLAGVSYEQYF
>-|TRBJ2-4|TRBV6-1|14|-
TGTGCCAGCGGATCCCGGGACACTTCTTGGACCGCCCACTTC
CASGSRDTSWTAHF
>TRBD2|TRBJ2-5|TRBV30|15|many
TGTGCCTGGAGTGTAGCAGCGGGAGGCCGGGAGACCCAGTACTTC
CAWSVAAGGRETQYF
>-|TRBJ1-2|TRBV3-1|17|many
TGTGCCAGCAGCCACCGGAGTAGACAGTACCAAGGGTATGGCTACACCTTC
CASSHRSRQYQGYGYTF
>-|TRBJ2-7|TRBV14|13|-
TGTGCCAGCAGCCTAGTGAGGTCCTACGAGCAGTGCTTC
CASSLVRSYEQCF
>TRBD1|TRBJ1-1|TRBV12-3/TRBV12-4|14|-
TGTGCCAGCTGCAAGACAGGGGTAATCGCTGAAGCTTTCTTT
CASCKTGVIAEAFF
>TRBD1|TRBJ1-6|TRBV6-1|15|many
TGTGCCAACGGACAGGAAGACGTGAGAGGATCACCCCTCCACTTT
CANGQEDVRGSPLHF
>-|TRBJ1-1|TRBV29-1|13|many
TGCAGCGTTGAAAAGGGACAGAACACTGAAGCTTTCTTT
CSVEKGQNTEAFF
>-|TRBJ2-4|TRBV7-2|16|-
TGTGCCAGCAGCTTAGGTCCGGTCGCAGCCAAAAACATTCAGTACTTC
CASSLGPVAAKNIQYF
>TRBD2|TRBJ2-7|TRBV12-3/TRBV12-4|15|few
TGTGCCAGCAGAATTAGCGGGAGGATTTACGACGAGCAGTACTTC
CASRISGRIYDEQYF
>-|TRBJ2-5|TRBV10-2|13|many
TGCGCCAGCGTCGCAGGGGATCAAGAGACCCAGTACTTC
CASVAGDQETQYF
>-|TRBJ1-2|TRBV28|13|many
TGTGCCAGCACCCGCGTCTGGGGTCAAGGCTACACCTTC
CASTRVWGQGYTF
>-|TRBJ2-7|TRBV29-1|13|many
-
CSVGEGNSGRLYF
>-|TRBJ1-1|TRBV6-5|12|many
TGTGCCAGCAGCCCGGGGGAGGGGAGTAATTTCTTT
CASSPGEGSNFF
>-|TRBJ1-2|TRBV29-1|11|many
TGCAGCGTCCAGGTGTACTATGGCTACACCTTC
CSVQVYYGYTF
>TRBD1|TRBJ2-7|TRBV28|14|-
TGTGCCAGCAGTCAGACAGGGTTGACCTACGAGCAGTACTTC
CASSQTGLTYEQYF
>-|TRBJ2-7|TRBV19|14|many
TGTGCCAGTAGTGTAACAGGGACCCTCTACGAGCAGTACTTC
CASSVTGTLYEQYF
>-|TRBJ2-7|TRBV12-3/TRBV12-4|13|many
TGTGCCAGCAGTTTAGCGGGGCGTGACGAGCAGTACTTC
CASSLAGRDEQYF
>-|TRBJ2-4|TRBV28|17|-
TGTGCCAGCAGTTTACCCCAGGGGGGAACAGGCAAAAACATTCAGTACTTC
CASSLPQGGTGKNIQYF
>-|TRBJ1-2|TRBV6-5|15|few
TGTGCCAGCAGTTACTCCACTCGGCGGGGGGATGGCTACACCTTC
CASSYSTRRGDGYTF
>-|TRBJ2-7|TRBV7-2|14|-
TGTGCCAGCAGCTTAGGCGGTTATGGCTACGAGCAGTACTTC
CASSLGGYGYEQYF
>-|TRBJ2-5|TRBV20-1|11|many
TGCAGTGCTAGCGACCCGTTTACCCAGTACTTC
CSASDPFTQYF
>TRBD2|TRBJ2-7|TRBV9|16|many
TGTGCCAGCAGCGTAGCTAGCGGGGTTTCAGGGGGCGAGCAGTACTTC
CASSVASGVSGGEQYF
>TRBD1|TRBJ2-5|TRBV20-1|12|many
TGCAGTGCCTGTGACAGGGTAAAGACCCAGTACTTC
CSACDRVKTQYF
>TRBD1|TRBJ2-5|TRBV2|15|many
TGTGCCAGCAGTGATGGAGTCAGGGGGCTCGAGACCCAGTACTTC
CASSDGVRGLETQYF
>-|TRBJ2-5|TRBV20-1|12|many
TGCAGTGCTAAGGGGAAGATGGAGACCCAGTACTTC
CSAKGKMETQYF
>-|TRBJ1-2|TRBV5-6|13|many
TGTGCCAGCAGCTTGACTGGGATATTAGGCTACACCTTC
CASSLTGILGYTF
>-|TRBJ2-5|TRBV5-1|17|-
TGCGCCAGCTGTATCGCCCTCAGGGGAAAAGGCCAAGAGACCCAGTACTTC
CASCIALRGKGQETQYF